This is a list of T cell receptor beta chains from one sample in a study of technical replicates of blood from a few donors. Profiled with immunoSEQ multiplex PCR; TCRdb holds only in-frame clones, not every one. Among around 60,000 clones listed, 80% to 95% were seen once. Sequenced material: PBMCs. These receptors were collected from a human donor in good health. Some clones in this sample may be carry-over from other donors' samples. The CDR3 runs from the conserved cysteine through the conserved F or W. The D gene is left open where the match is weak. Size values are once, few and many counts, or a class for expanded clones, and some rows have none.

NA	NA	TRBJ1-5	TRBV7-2	TGTGCCAGCAGCTCGAGCGTGGAAAGCAATCAGCCCCAGCATTTT	CASSSSVESNQPQHF
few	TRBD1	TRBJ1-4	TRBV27	TGTGCCAGCAGTTTAAGGACAGGGGGTGAAAAACTGTTTTTT	CASSLRTGGEKLFF
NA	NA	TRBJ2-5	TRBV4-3	TGCGCCAGCAGCCATTCCCGGGGAATGGAGACCCAGTACTTC	CASSHSRGMETQYF
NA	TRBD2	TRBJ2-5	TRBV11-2	TGTGCCAGCAGCTTAGAACTAGCGGGGGGGGAGACCCAGTACTTC	CASSLELAGGETQYF
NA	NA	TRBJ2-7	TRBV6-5	TGTGCCAGCAGGAGGGGAGGCGAGCAGTACTTC	CASRRGGEQYF
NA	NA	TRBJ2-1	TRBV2	TGTGCCACTGGACTGATGAGCTCCTACAATGAGCAGTTCTTC	CATGLMSSYNEQFF
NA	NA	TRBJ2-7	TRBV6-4	TGTGCCAGCAGTGACTCGTTCGGTTCCTACGAGCAGTACTTC	CASSDSFGSYEQYF
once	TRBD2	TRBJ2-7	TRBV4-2	TGTGCCAGCAGCCCACTAGCGGGAGACAACGAGCAGTACTTC	CASSPLAGDNEQYF
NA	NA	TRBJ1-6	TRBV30	TGTGCCTGGAGTGTACGGGGGAGCTCCTATAATTCACCCCTCCACTTT	CAWSVRGSSYNSPLHF
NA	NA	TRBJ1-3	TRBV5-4	TGTGCCAGCAGCTTGGACCAGCCAGGCTCTGGAAACACCATATATTTT	CASSLDQPGSGNTIYF
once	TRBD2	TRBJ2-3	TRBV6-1	TGTGCCAGCTCACCGGGAGGGGAAATCACAGATACGCAGTATTTT	CASSPGGEITDTQYF
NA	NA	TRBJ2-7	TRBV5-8	TGTGCCAGCAGCTTGGCCAGTGGACTCGTATACTACGAGCAGTACTTC	CASSLASGLVYYEQYF
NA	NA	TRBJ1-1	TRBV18	TGTGCCAGCTCAAAGGGGAGGGACACTGAAGCTTTCTTT	CASSKGRDTEAFF
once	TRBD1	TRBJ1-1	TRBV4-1	TGCGCCAGCAGGGACAGGAGTGAGGAGACTGAAGCTTTCTTT	CASRDRSEETEAFF
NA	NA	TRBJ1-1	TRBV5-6	TGTGCCAGCAGCTTGGGTAGCGCAGAAGCTTTCTTT	CASSLGSAEAFF
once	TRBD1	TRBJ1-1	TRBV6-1	TGTGCCAGCAGGGGCTTCACAGGGGACACTGAAGCTTTCTTT	CASRGFTGDTEAFF
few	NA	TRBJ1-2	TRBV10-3	TGTGCCAGCAAGGGGTCAGGCCCATATGGCTACACCTTC	CASKGSGPYGYTF
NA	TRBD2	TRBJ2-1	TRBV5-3	TGTGCCAGAAGCGACGGGACTAGCGGGAGAGGTTTTGATGAGCAGTTCTTC	CARSDGTSGRGFDEQFF
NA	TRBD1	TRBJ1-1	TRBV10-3	TGTGCCATCACCCAAACAGGGGGCTCTGAAGCTTTCTTT	CAITQTGGSEAFF
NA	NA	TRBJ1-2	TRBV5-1	TGCGCCAGCACGTGGGACACAGGAAATAACTATGGCTACACCTTC	CASTWDTGNNYGYTF
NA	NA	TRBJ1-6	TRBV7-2	TGTGCCAGCAGCTTAGATCGGGGAGGAAATTCACCCCTCCACTTT	CASSLDRGGNSPLHF
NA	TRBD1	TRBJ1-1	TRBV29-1	TGCAGCGTTGGGGCAGGGGGCGGTTCTGAAGCTTTCTTT	CSVGAGGGSEAFF
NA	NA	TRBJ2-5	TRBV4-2	TGTGCCAGCAGCCAAGAAACGACGGGAGCTGAGACCCAGTACTTC	CASSQETTGAETQYF
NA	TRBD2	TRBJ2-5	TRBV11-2	TGTGCCAGCAGCTACCTAGCGGGGCAAGAGACCCAGTACTTC	CASSYLAGQETQYF
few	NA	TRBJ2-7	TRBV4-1	TGCGCCAGCAGCCAAGAATCCAGCTACGAGCAGTACTTC	CASSQESSYEQYF
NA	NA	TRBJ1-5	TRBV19	TGTGCCAGTAGTCGGGATGGGGTCGGCAATCAGCCCCAGCATTTT	CASSRDGVGNQPQHF
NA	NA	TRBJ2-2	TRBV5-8	NA	CASSLLPSGSCFF
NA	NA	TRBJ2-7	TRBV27	TGTGCCAGCAGTTCCTCCGGGACAATCTACGAGCAGTACTTC	CASSSSGTIYEQYF
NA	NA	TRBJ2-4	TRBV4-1	TGCGCCAGCAGCCAAGAGGGGGCACAGGGAGACATTCAGTACTTC	CASSQEGAQGDIQYF
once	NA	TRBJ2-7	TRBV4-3	TGCGCCAGCAGCCCGCCCGGGTCCTACGAGCAGTACTTC	CASSPPGSYEQYF